This TCR beta chain was recovered during a study of early T cells in non-severe SARS-CoV-2 infection. As for the study in general: Chains were not paired, and sequencing was done on bulk RNA from unsorted whole blood. Study results and limitations: Database matching using VDJdb favored anti-spike CD8 responses, with private and CD4 specificities left missing.

Unique molecular identifiers were attached to individual cDNA molecules. MiXCR, run by TCRdb on the 5' RACE reads, gives a single entry per CDR3 protein. The sample lists tens of thousands of distinct CDR3 sequences, 5% to 6.5% seen once, with roughly 26% in the top ten. The CDR3 has 14 residues. V trimming: 4 bases; J trimming: 4 bases; junction bases outside the gene matches: 7. The V gene's germline CDR1 is MDHEN and CDR2 SYDVKM. In its sample, this clonotype was seen many times. Antigen: not known. Sequencing was carried out using whole blood. The chain has TRBV28 and TRBJ2-7, with 7 bases fitting TRBD1. The origin of this receptor is an adult who was a healthcare worker with PCR-confirmed SARS-CoV-2 infection or an uninfected control (not recorded which). Written as DNA, the CDR3 is TGTGCCAGCAGTTCCGGGACAGCGAAATACGAGCAGTACTTC. It encodes CASSSGTAKYEQYF.